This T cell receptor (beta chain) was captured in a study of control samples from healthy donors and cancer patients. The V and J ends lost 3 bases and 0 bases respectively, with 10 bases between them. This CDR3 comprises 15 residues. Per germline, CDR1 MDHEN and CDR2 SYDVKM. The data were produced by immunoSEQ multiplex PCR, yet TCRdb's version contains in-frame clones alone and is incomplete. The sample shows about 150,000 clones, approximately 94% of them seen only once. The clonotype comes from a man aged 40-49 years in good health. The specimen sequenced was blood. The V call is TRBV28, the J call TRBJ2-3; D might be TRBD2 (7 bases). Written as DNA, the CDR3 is TGTGCCAGCAGTTTGGGGGGGGCAAGCACAGATACGCAGTATTTT. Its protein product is CASSLGGASTDTQYF. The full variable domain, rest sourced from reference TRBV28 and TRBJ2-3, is DVKVTQSSRYLVKRTGEKVFLECVQDMDHENMFWYRQDPGLGLRLIYFSYDVKMKEKGDIPEGYSVSREKKERFSLILESASTNQTSMYLCASSLGGASTDTQYFGPGTRLTVL.